The 26 T cell receptor beta chains reported below all come from one sample, sequenced in a study of beta chain features in type 1 diabetes. Which antigens these TCRs recognize remains unknown. cDNA synthesis used the whole RNA isolate, giving expressed TCRB sequences. Sequenced by immunoSEQ multiplex PCR; TCRdb stores in-frame clones only, minus some. The data hold hundreds of thousands of clones, with over 13% observed a single time. General study results and limits: Moderately but significantly shorter TCRB CDR3s were found in Type 1 diabetes patients in all four CD4+ subsets.

Input material: naive CD4+ T cells from blood. These receptors were taken from a man between 18 and 35 years old with type 1 diabetes.

The table lists this clone with a few counts. This chain links TRBV29-1 with TRBJ2-3, with TRBD1 identical over 9 bases. This CDR3 has 13 amino acids. Per the germline V gene, CDR1 is SQVTM and CDR2 is ANQGSEA. The ends lost 6 bases at V and 4 bases at J; junction bases unmatched: 5. The CDR3 DNA reads TGCAGCGTCCCGGGACAGGGCTCAGATACGCAGTATTTT. It is translated as CSVPGQGSDTQYF.

In its sample, this clone was seen a few times. J is TRBJ2-7 and V is TRBV28; perhaps TRBD2 as D (6 bases). The CDR3 contains 15 residues. V lost 2 bases, J lost 0 bases, and 11 bases lay in between. Per germline, CDR1 MDHEN and CDR2 SYDVKM. CDR3 DNA sequence: TGTGCCAGCAGTTTAGGGGTAGCGGCCTCCTACGAGCAGTACTTC. It translates to CASSLGVAASYEQYF.

This clone was observed a few times. The sample contains more than one DNA sequence encoding this CDR3. The chain combines TRBV30 with TRBJ2-3, with D perhaps matching TRBD1 or TRBD2 (5 bases each). CDR3 length: 13 amino acids. Trimming took 0 bases from V and 2 from J, leaving 6 bases between them. Germline V gene lookup returns CDR1 GTSNPN and CDR2 SVGIG (reference sequence). The CDR3 coding sequence is TGTGCCTGGAGTGTAGGGACCACAGATACGCAGTATTTT. Translated: CAWSVGTTDTQYF.

This clone was detected a few times. J is TRBJ2-1 and V is TRBV2; TRBD2 is a possible D gene (5 bases). CDR1 is SNHLY and CDR2 is FYNNEI in the germline V gene. This CDR3 comprises 15 residues. Trimming took 4 bases from V and 2 from J, leaving 12 bases between them. CDR3 nucleotide sequence: TGTGCCAGCAGTGTCCTGGGGAGCCCCTACAATGAGCAGTTCTTC. It codes for CASSVLGSPYNEQFF.

This clone came up a few times. This chain links TRBV7-9 with TRBJ2-1, with TRBD1 as a possible D gene (6 bases). Between the trimmed V and J ends, which lost 3 bases and 10 bases, there was a span of 10 bases. The germline CDR1 and CDR2 sequences are SEHNR and FQNEAQ (reference sequence). The CDR3 length is 12 residues. Here the CDR3 DNA reads TGTGCCAGCAGCTTTATAGGGACAGAGCAGTTCTTC. Its protein product is CASSFIGTEQFF. Supplemented by reference TRBV7-9 and TRBJ2-1, the full variable domain reads DTGVSQNPRHKITKRGQNVTFRCDPISEHNRLYWYRQTLGQGPEFLTYFQNEAQLEKSRLLSDRFSAERPKGSFSTLEIQRTEQGDSAMYLCASSFIGTEQFFGPGTRLTVL.

CDR3 sequence: CASESGAYNQPQHF. Written as DNA, the CDR3 is TGTGCCAGCGAGTCCGGGGCCTACAATCAGCCCCAGCATTTT. This chain joins TRBV19 and TRBJ1-5; a possible D gene is TRBD1 (5 bases). CDR3 length equals 14 residues. V lost 9 bases, J lost 3 bases, and 15 bases lay in between. Germline-derived CDR1 and CDR2 are LNHDA and SQIVND (reference sequence).

This clone occurred once. This sequence joins TRBV9 and TRBJ2-7; D unresolved. Germline CDR1 is SGDLS and CDR2 is YYNGEE. There are 15 residues in the CDR3. Deletions cut 0 bases from V and 0 bases from J, with 10 bases between. The CDR3 loop is CASSVGSQLSYEQYF. CDR3 DNA: TGTGCCAGCAGCGTAGGAAGTCAGCTCTCCTACGAGCAGTACTTC.

This clone was counted between two and nine times. V usage is TRBV7-2 and J usage is TRBJ1-2; D uncertain. The length of the CDR3 is 14 residues. Trimming stripped 5 bases from V and 7 bases from J, with 17 bases between. The germline CDR1 and CDR2 sequences are SGHTA and FQGNSA. The CDR3 is CASSPYLPEGGYTF. The CDR3, as DNA: TGTGCCAGCAGCCCGTACCTGCCCGAGGGTGGCTACACCTTC.

This clone has more than one count but fewer than ten. J is TRBJ2-7 and V is TRBV7-9, with 9 bases matching TRBD1. The CDR3 totals 15 residues. V shed 5 bases, J shed 3 bases, and the junction held 8 bases outside the gene matches. CDR1 is SEHNR and CDR2 is FQNEAQ in the germline V gene (reference sequence). This CDR3 reads CASSLGQGLGYEQYF. Written as DNA, the CDR3 is TGTGCCAGCAGCCTAGGACAGGGGTTGGGCTACGAGCAGTACTTC.

The chain is built from TRBV15 and TRBJ2-1, with 13 bases identical to TRBD2. This CDR3 has 17 amino acids. Germline assignment: CDR1 LNHNV and CDR2 YYDKDF (reference sequence). With V trimmed by 5 bases and J by 4 bases, 8 bases remained unmatched. Here the CDR3 reads CATSPGTSGIKYNEQFF. The CDR3 DNA reads as TGTGCCACCAGCCCAGGGACTAGCGGGATCAAGTACAATGAGCAGTTCTTC.

The chain is built from TRBV18 and TRBJ2-5; no reliable D call. Germline loops: CDR1 KGHSH, CDR2 LQKENI. Trimming took off 3 bases at V and 0 bases at J, with 5 bases between the two ends. CDR3 length: 13 amino acids. The DNA for the CDR3 is TGTGCCAGCTCACCCCAGTACCAAGAGACCCAGTACTTC. It specifies CASSPQYQETQYF.

This clone has just a few counts. The chain carries TRBV29-1 and TRBJ1-1, with TRBD1 as a possible D gene (5 bases). Trimming left V 3 bases short and J 6 bases short, with 20 bases between. Per the germline V gene, CDR1 is SQVTM and CDR2 is ANQGSEA. The CDR3 has 15 amino acids. CDR3 nucleotide sequence: TGCAGCGTTGAGTACCACAGGTGGGAACCCTCTGAAGCTTTCTTT. Translation: CSVEYHRWEPSEAFF.

This chain links TRBV7-9 with TRBJ1-3; D gene uncertain. The CDR3 runs to 15 residues. The V gene's germline CDR1 is SEHNR and CDR2 FQNEAQ (reference sequence). Trimming pared 2 bases from V and 4 bases from J, leaving 12 bases between. The CDR3 region has the DNA TGTGCCAGCAGCTTAATGGCAGGTGGCGGAAACACCATATATTTT. It encodes CASSLMAGGGNTIYF.

This clone has only a few counts. The rearrangement joins TRBV6-5 to TRBJ2-1, with D perhaps given as TRBD1 or TRBD2 (5 bases each). CDR3 length: 15 residues. Germline values: CDR1 MNHEY, CDR2 SVGAGI. V was clipped by 6 bases and J by 0 bases, with 12 bases between them. CDR3 in amino acids: CASSPGTSSYNEQFF. CDR3 coding DNA: TGTGCCAGCAGCCCCGGGACGAGCTCCTACAATGAGCAGTTCTTC.

In its sample, this clone was seen a few times. The rearrangement joins TRBV5-1 to TRBJ2-3; 13 nucleotides match TRBD2. The junction had 3 bases not matched to a gene; V was cut back by 1 base and J by 4 bases. The CDR3 spans 16 residues. CDR1 and CDR2 from the germline V gene are SGHRS and YFSETQ. The DNA for the CDR3 is TGCGCCAGCAGCTTGACTAGCGGGGGGGCCGCAGATACGCAGTATTTT. It translates to CASSLTSGGAADTQYF.

The chain employs TRBV4-1 and TRBJ1-1, with 8 bases identical to TRBD1. The CDR3 consists of 15 residues. The V and J ends lost 2 bases and 2 bases, in that order; junction bases with no gene match: 4. CDR1 is MGHRA, CDR2 YSYEKL, per germline. CDR3 in DNA: TGCGCCAGCAGCCAACAACAGGGGGGAAACACTGAAGCTTTCTTT. Translated, it gives CASSQQQGGNTEAFF.

In its sample, this clone was seen a few times. The chain links TRBV29-1 to TRBJ1-1; D is ambiguous. The V end lost 2 bases, the J end lost 5 bases, and 15 bases lay between the germline ends. The CDR3 is 14 residues long. Germline CDR1 SQVTM, CDR2 ANQGSEA. The CDR3 sequence: CSVESIKKRTEAFF. The CDR3 bases are TGCAGCGTTGAATCGATCAAGAAGAGGACTGAAGCTTTCTTT.

This clone has just a few counts. The V gene is TRBV2, the J gene TRBJ2-7; 10 nucleotides match TRBD2. This CDR3 comprises 14 residues. With 8 bases clipped from V and 5 bases from J, the junction kept 9 bases outside the gene matches. Germline V gives CDR1 SNHLY, CDR2 FYNNEI. This chain's CDR3 is CASESGRAWNEQYF. The CDR3 nucleotides are TGTGCCAGCGAGAGCGGGAGGGCCTGGAACGAGCAGTACTTC. Based on the CDR3 plus reference TRBV2 and TRBJ2-7, the full variable domain is EPEVTQTPSHQVTQMGQEVILRCVPISNHLYFYWYRQILGQKVEFLVSFYNNEISEKSEIFDDQFSVERPDGSNFTLKIRSTKLEDSAMYFCASESGRAWNEQYFGPGTRLTVT.

The chain links TRBV9 to TRBJ2-3, with D unresolved. V was shortened by 2 bases and J by 6 bases, with 7 bases between the two germline ends. Germline CDR1 and CDR2: SGDLS and YYNGEE. The CDR3 loop spans 12 amino acids. CDR3: CASSVFGDTQYF. DNA of the CDR3: TGTGCCAGCAGCGTTTTCGGGGATACGCAGTATTTT.

This clone was observed a few times. The chain carries TRBV10-3 and TRBJ1-5; maybe TRBD1 (6 bases). The V end lost 9 bases, the J end lost 3 bases, and 15 bases lay between the germline ends. The V gene's germline CDR1 is ENHRY and CDR2 SYGVKD. The length of the CDR3 is 14 residues. DNA for the CDR3: TGTGCCATTAGTTCGGGGGGCTACAATCAGCCCCAGCATTTT. It codes for CAISSGGYNQPQHF.

This clone was seen more than once but under ten times. The rearrangement joins TRBV15 to TRBJ2-3, with TRBD1 matching 7 bases. Germline V lookup: CDR1 LNHNV, CDR2 YYDKDF (reference sequence). The CDR3 has 15 amino acids. V was pared by 8 bases and J by 0 bases, with 8 bases of the junction left unmatched. The chain's CDR3 is CATSTDRASTDTQYF. Written as DNA, the CDR3 is TGTGCCACCTCAACCGACAGGGCTAGCACAGATACGCAGTATTTT.

The rearrangement uses TRBV13 and TRBJ1-1; no clear D gene. Germline V gene sequence: CDR1 PRHDT, CDR2 FYEKMQ (reference sequence). V gave up 3 bases and J gave up 0 bases, with 11 bases separating them. This CDR3 has 15 residues. The CDR3 sequence: CASSFEVGLNTEAFF. CDR3 sequence (DNA): TGTGCCAGCAGCTTTGAAGTGGGGTTGAACACTGAAGCTTTCTTT. Full variable domain (outside the CDR3, taken from reference TRBV13 and TRBJ1-1): AAGVIQSPRHLIKEKRETATLKCYPIPRHDTVYWYQQGPGQDPQFLISFYEKMQSDKGSIPDRFSAQQFSDYHSELNMSSLELGDSALYFCASSFEVGLNTEAFFGQGTRLTVV.

The rearrangement uses TRBV2 and TRBJ2-3; TRBD2 aligns across 7 bases. Per the germline V gene, CDR1 is SNHLY and CDR2 is FYNNEI. The CDR3 is made up of 14 amino acids. Losses at the gene ends were 5 bases for V and 6 bases for J; bases not matched to a gene: 8. The DNA of the CDR3 is TGTGCCAGCAGTATTTGGACTAGTCTGGATACGCAGTATTTT. Translation gives CASSIWTSLDTQYF.

The table lists this clone with many counts. This chain joins TRBV23-1 and TRBJ2-1; no firm D call. TRBV23-1 falls under the ORF class, with uncertain function. Trimming removed 8 bases at V and 8 bases at J, with 7 bases between. The CDR3 is made up of 10 amino acids. CDR3 region: CASPHDEQFF. DNA of the CDR3: TGCGCCAGCCCGCACGATGAGCAGTTCTTC.

Only a few counts were recorded for this clone. This chain links TRBV13 with TRBJ2-7, with D uncertain. CDR1 PRHDT and CDR2 FYEKMQ come from the germline V gene (reference sequence). This CDR3 is 12 amino acids long. Trimming took off 3 bases at V and 0 bases at J, with 3 bases between the two ends. The CDR3 loop is CASSFHSYEQYF. The CDR3 nucleotides are TGTGCCAGCAGCTTCCACTCCTACGAGCAGTACTTC.

This clone was seen only a few times. The rearrangement uses TRBV5-4 and TRBJ2-6, with D possibly being TRBD1 or TRBD2 (5 bases each). Germline CDR1 reads SGHNT; CDR2 reads YYREEE (reference sequence). The CDR3 is made up of 17 amino acids. The V gene lost 5 bases and the J gene lost 0 bases, with 15 bases spanning the gap. The CDR3 DNA follows: TGTGCCAGCAGGATGGACATAGGACTCTCTGGGGCCAACGTCCTGACTTTC. Residues: CASRMDIGLSGANVLTF.